Listed below are T cell receptor beta chains from one sample, sequenced in a study of shared clonotypes between healthy human individuals. The method was immunoSEQ multiplex PCR; TCRdb's version includes in-frame clones alone and lacks a portion of them. The sample shows hundreds of thousands of clones, approximately 96% of them seen only once. Material: naive CD8+ T cells sorted from blood. The receptor source for this set is a woman in her thirties in good health. Each CDR3 is given with its conserved first and last residue. D genes are given only for firm matches. The size field is filled for only some rows; it gives once, few, many or a size class.

CDR3aa,CDR3nt,abundance,d_gene,v_gene,j_gene
CASSEDSNYGYTF,TGCGCCAGCAGTGAAGACAGCAACTATGGCTACACCTTC,.,.,TRBV10-1,TRBJ1-2
CASTRTRRDNEQFF,TGTGCCAGCACAAGGACTAGACGGGACAATGAGCAGTTCTTC,.,TRBD2,TRBV7-9,TRBJ2-1
CASSSPGQGARLETYEQYF,TGTGCCAGCAGCTCTCCGGGACAGGGGGCTCGACTAGAGACCTACGAGCAGTACTTC,few,TRBD1,TRBV7-9,TRBJ2-7
CASSLDFTDTQYF,TGTGCCAGCAGCTTAGATTTTACAGATACGCAGTATTTT,.,.,TRBV7-2,TRBJ2-3
CSVEDTSGNHEQFF,TGCAGCGTTGAAGACACTAGCGGGAATCATGAGCAGTTCTTC,once,TRBD2,TRBV29-1,TRBJ2-1
CASGKITGNTEAFF,TGTGCCAGTGGGAAAATCACTGGGAACACTGAAGCTTTCTTT,.,.,TRBV6-1,TRBJ1-1
CASSKGGNEQFF,TGTGCCAGTAGTAAGGGGGGGAATGAGCAGTTCTTC,once,.,TRBV19,TRBJ2-1
CASSLKDKPFYEQYF,TGTGCCAGCAGCTTAAAGGACAAACCTTTCTACGAGCAGTACTTC,.,.,TRBV7-8,TRBJ2-7
CASIRAADGAYNEQFF,TGTGCCAGCATCCGAGCAGCGGACGGAGCTTACAATGAGCAGTTCTTC,.,.,TRBV2,TRBJ2-1
CASSDEGQETQYF,TGTGCCAGCAGTGACGAGGGCCAAGAGACCCAGTACTTC,.,.,TRBV2,TRBJ2-5
CASSLLAEIGEQFF,TGTGCCAGCAGTTTATTGGCTGAAATAGGTGAGCAGTTCTTC,.,.,TRBV27,TRBJ2-1
CASSELAGGPNEQFF,TGTGCCAGCAGCGAGCTAGCGGGAGGGCCCAATGAGCAGTTCTTC,.,TRBD2,TRBV6-1,TRBJ2-1
CASSELAGEYEQYF,TGTGCCAGCAGCGAACTAGCGGGGGAATACGAGCAGTACTTC,once,TRBD2,TRBV7-9,TRBJ2-7
CASSPNGELFF,TGTGCCAGCAGCCCTAACGGGGAGCTGTTTTTT,.,.,TRBV28,TRBJ2-2
CASSVGQGWSYEQYF,TGTGCCAGCAGTGTAGGGCAGGGTTGGTCCTACGAGCAGTACTTC,.,.,TRBV2,TRBJ2-7
CASKNGEGFTEAFF,TGTGCCAGCAAAAACGGCGAGGGTTTTACTGAAGCTTTCTTT,once,.,TRBV27,TRBJ1-1